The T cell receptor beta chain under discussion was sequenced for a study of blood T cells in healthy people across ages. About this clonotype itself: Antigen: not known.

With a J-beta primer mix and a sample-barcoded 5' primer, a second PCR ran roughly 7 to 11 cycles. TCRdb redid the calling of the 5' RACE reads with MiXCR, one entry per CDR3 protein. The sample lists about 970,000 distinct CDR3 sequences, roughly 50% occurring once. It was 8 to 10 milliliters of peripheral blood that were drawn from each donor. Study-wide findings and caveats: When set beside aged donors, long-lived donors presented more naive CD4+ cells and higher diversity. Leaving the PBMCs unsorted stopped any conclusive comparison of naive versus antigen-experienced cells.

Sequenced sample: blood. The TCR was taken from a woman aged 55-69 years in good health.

The CDR3 reads CSARVGHYSYEQYF. The CDR3 bases are TGCAGTGCTAGAGTAGGCCACTATTCCTACGAGCAGTACTTC. This sequence joins TRBV20-1 and TRBJ2-7; no clear D. Trimming stripped 1 base from V and 1 base from J, with 11 bases between. The CDR3 totals 14 residues. The germline V gene encodes CDR1 DFQATT and CDR2 SNEGSKA (reference sequence).